Shown below are 12 T cell receptor beta chains from a single sample sequenced in a study of blood T cell dynamics during melanoma immunotherapy. Noted time point: pre-treatment baseline. Using immunoSEQ multiplex PCR, the repertoire was profiled, and TCRdb retains in-frame clones only, with some absent. The repertoire has about 6,300 clones, 85% to 95% of them found once; the top ten carry more than 10%. The sequencing here drew on cell-free DNA from blood, taken from a patient treated with checkpoint blockade. The receptors come from a human donor with melanoma.

This clone showed up just once. V and J are TRBV19 and TRBJ1-5; TRBD1 agrees at 8 bases. The CDR3 covers 16 residues. With V trimmed by 4 bases and J by 3 bases, 8 bases remained unmatched. Germline V gives CDR1 LNHDA, CDR2 SQIVND (reference sequence). CDR3 loop: CASSTGQGSYNQPQHF. In nucleotides, the CDR3 is TGTGCCAGTAGTACCGGACAGGGATCCTACAATCAGCCCCAGCATTTT.

The chain carries TRBV5-5 and TRBJ2-7; possibly TRBD1 for D (5 bases). Germline CDR1 and CDR2: SGHKS and YYEKEE (reference sequence). The CDR3 is made up of 13 amino acids. Trimming took off 0 bases at V and 5 bases at J, with 9 bases between the two ends. Here the CDR3 DNA reads TGTGCCAGCAGCTTGGAGGGGATCCACGAGCAGTACTTC. Protein: CASSLEGIHEQYF.

The V gene is TRBV7-2, the J gene TRBJ2-7; 7 bases map to TRBD1. There are 13 residues in the CDR3. Germline values: CDR1 SGHTA, CDR2 FQGNSA. The trim removed 7 bases at V and 6 bases at J, leaving 9 bases unmatched. The CDR3 is CASNTQPGGEQYF. DNA of the CDR3: TGTGCCAGCAACACCCAACCAGGGGGCGAGCAGTACTTC.

V is TRBV18 and J is TRBJ2-7; possibly TRBD1 or TRBD2 for D (5 bases each). V shed 3 bases and J shed 3 bases, with 12 bases lying between them. There are 14 residues in the CDR3. Germline lookup yields CDR1 KGHSH and CDR2 LQKENI. CDR3 amino acids: CASSPRDVSYEQYF. The CDR3 DNA reads TGTGCCAGCTCACCCCGGGACGTTAGCTACGAGCAGTACTTC.

The chain links TRBV11-3 to TRBJ1-1; 11 bases match TRBD1. V lost 3 bases, J lost 5 bases, and 5 bases stayed unmatched. Germline V gene sequence: CDR1 SGHNT, CDR2 YENEEA. The CDR3 consists of 15 residues. The chain's CDR3 is CASSFTGTGGTEAFF. The CDR3 DNA is TGTGCCAGCAGCTTCACCGGGACAGGGGGTACTGAAGCTTTCTTT.

The chain couples TRBV4-1 to TRBJ2-1; 8 bases are shared with TRBD2. Germline assignment: CDR1 MGHRA and CDR2 YSYEKL. The CDR3 loop spans 14 amino acids. The J segment lost 5 bases and the V segment lost 2 bases, leaving 2 bases of the junction unmatched. CDR3 nucleotides: TGCGCCAGCAGCCAATTAGCGGGAAACAATGAGCAGTTCTTC. As protein: CASSQLAGNNEQFF.

The CDR3 region is CASSLAAGGDAFF. CDR3 DNA sequence: TGCGCCAGCAGCTTGGCCGCAGGGGGCGATGCTTTCTTT. The chain carries TRBV5-1 and TRBJ1-1, with 8 positions matching TRBD1. Losses at the gene ends were 0 bases for V and 11 bases for J; bases not matched to a gene: 6. The CDR3 is 13 amino acids. Germline values: CDR1 SGHRS, CDR2 YFSETQ.

This chain links TRBV28 with TRBJ1-4, with D maybe TRBD1 (5 bases). The CDR3 has 16 residues. CDR1 and CDR2 from the germline V gene are MDHEN and SYDVKM. Trimming left V 6 bases short and J 0 bases short, with 14 bases between. CDR3 in amino acids: CASSPGRIATNEKLFF. CDR3 DNA: TGTGCCAGCAGCCCGGGACGGATCGCAACTAATGAAAAACTGTTTTTT.

The chain recombines TRBV11-3 with TRBJ1-1; unclear D gene. The germline V and J ends were trimmed by 5 bases and 1 base, with 5 bases remaining between them. Per germline, CDR1 SGHNT and CDR2 YENEEA. The CDR3 runs to 12 residues. The CDR3 nucleotides are TGTGCCAGCAGCCCGAGGAACACTGAAGCTTTCTTT. Protein: CASSPRNTEAFF.

This chain links TRBV7-9 with TRBJ2-7; D gene uncertain. Germline V gene sequence: CDR1 SEHNR, CDR2 FQNEAQ (reference sequence). V gave up 5 bases and J gave up 5 bases, with 7 bases separating them. The CDR3 is 11 amino acids. CDR3 sequence reads: CASSAGNEQYF. The CDR3 nucleotides are TGTGCCAGCAGCGCCGGCAACGAGCAGTACTTC.

The V gene is TRBV4-3, the J gene TRBJ2-5, with 10 bases fitting TRBD2. The trim removed 0 bases at V and 1 base at J, leaving 5 bases unmatched. The CDR3 has 17 residues. Germline V gene lookup returns CDR1 LGHNA and CDR2 YSLEER. The CDR3 DNA is TGCGCCAGCAGCCAAGATCTAGCGGGAGAGAGCCAAGAGACCCAGTACTTC. Translating gives CASSQDLAGESQETQYF.

This chain uses TRBV6-1 with TRBJ1-2; D is undetermined. This CDR3 has 11 residues. CDR1 and CDR2 (germline): MNHNS, SASEGT. V lost 2 bases, J lost 9 bases, and 7 bases lay in between. The chain's CDR3 is CASSETPSYTF. The CDR3 DNA is TGTGCCAGCAGTGAAACCCCCAGCTACACCTTC.